Shown below are 2 T cell receptor beta chains from a single sample sequenced in a study of blood T cell repertoires in COVID-19. TCRdb keeps only in-frame clones here, not all; method: immunoSEQ multiplex PCR. The table lists 250,000 to 300,000 clones, around four fifths of them singletons, with about 4.5% in the top ten. The sequencing input was peripheral blood. Every receptor here comes from a man aged 55-75 years who had recovered from COVID-19.

This clone was picked up a small number of times. V is TRBV7-8 and J is TRBJ2-7, with a possible D match to TRBD2 (5 bases). Germline V gene lookup returns CDR1 SGHVS and CDR2 FQNEAQ. Trimming stripped 6 bases from V and 1 base from J, with 13 bases between. The CDR3 has 14 residues. DNA for the CDR3: TGTGCCAGCAGGAAGTCCGGGGTATCCTACGAGCAGTACTTC. The encoded protein is CASRKSGVSYEQYF. Together with reference TRBV7-8 and TRBJ2-7, the CDR3 gives the full variable domain: GAGVSQSPRYKVAKRGQDVALRCDPISGHVSLFWYQQALGQGPEFLTYFQNEAQLDKSGLPSDRFFAERPEGSVSTLKIQRTQQEDSAVYLCASRKSGVSYEQYFGPGTRLTVT.

The J gene is TRBJ2-4, the V gene TRBV12-5; 8 bases are shared with TRBD1. Germline CDR1 reads LGHNT; CDR2 reads FRNRAP. CDR3 length: 19 amino acids. Trimming took 1 base from V and 2 from J; bases not matched to a gene: 13. The CDR3 protein is CASGLGQGLGSLSKNIQYF. CDR3 DNA: TGTGCTAGTGGTTTGGGACAGGGGCTTGGCAGCCTCTCCAAAAACATTCAGTACTTC. The entire variable domain, with the rest obtained from reference TRBV12-5 and TRBJ2-4, is as follows: DARVTQTPRHKVTEMGQEVTMRCQPILGHNTVFWYRQTMMQGLELLAYFRNRAPLDDSGMPKDRFSAEMPDATLATLKIQPSEPRDSAVYFCASGLGQGLGSLSKNIQYFGAGTRLSVL.